The present TCR beta chain was sequenced within a study of T cells in Graves' hyperthyroidism and ophthalmopathy. Study-level background: The authors collected peripheral blood at initial diagnosis, before any treatment.

The CDR3 is 15 residues long. Germline CDR1 is MNHEY and CDR2 is SVGEGT. V lost 0 bases, J lost 7 bases, and 7 bases stayed unmatched. Findings of the study overall: Patients with ophthalmopathy were separated from those with stable hyperthyroidism by a 13 V-J model. Peripheral blood also featured most of the thyroid clonotypes expanded above 0.001.

In the case of this clonotype: Its antigen remains unknown.

Enrolled ophthalmopathy patients presented with a Clinical Activity Score of at least 3, a NOSPECS grade of at least 4, and disease duration under 3 months. Amplified TCR beta CDR3 regions derived from RNA transcripts. The HTBI primer set served for first-round RT-PCR of the TCR CDR3. TCRdb itself ran the multiplex PCR reads through MiXCR, one entry per CDR3 protein. Of about 520,000 distinct CDR3 sequences listed, roughly 25% are singletons. The sample was blood. This TCR derives from a woman aged 25 to 45 with Graves' ophthalmopathy. The V and J genes are TRBV6-2 or TRBV6-3 and TRBJ2-7; 9 bases are shared with TRBD1. The CDR3 DNA reads TGTGCCAGCAGTTACTCGGGGACAGGGCTTGGGGAGCAGTACTTC. Translation: CASSYSGTGLGEQYF.